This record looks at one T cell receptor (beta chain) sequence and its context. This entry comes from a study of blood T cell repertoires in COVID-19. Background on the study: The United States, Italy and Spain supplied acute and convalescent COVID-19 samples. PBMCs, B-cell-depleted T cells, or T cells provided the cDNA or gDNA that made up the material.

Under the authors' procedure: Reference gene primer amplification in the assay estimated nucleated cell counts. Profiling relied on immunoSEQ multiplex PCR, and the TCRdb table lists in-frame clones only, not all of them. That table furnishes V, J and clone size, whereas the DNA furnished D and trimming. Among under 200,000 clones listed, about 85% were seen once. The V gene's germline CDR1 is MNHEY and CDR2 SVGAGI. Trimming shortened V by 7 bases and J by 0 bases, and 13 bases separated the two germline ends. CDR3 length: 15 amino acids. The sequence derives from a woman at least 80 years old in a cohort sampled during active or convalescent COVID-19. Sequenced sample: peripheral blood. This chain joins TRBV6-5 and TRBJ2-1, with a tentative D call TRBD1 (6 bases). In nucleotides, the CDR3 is TGTGCCAGCAACTCAGGGGAGAGCTCCTACAATGAGCAGTTCTTC. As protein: CASNSGESSYNEQFF.